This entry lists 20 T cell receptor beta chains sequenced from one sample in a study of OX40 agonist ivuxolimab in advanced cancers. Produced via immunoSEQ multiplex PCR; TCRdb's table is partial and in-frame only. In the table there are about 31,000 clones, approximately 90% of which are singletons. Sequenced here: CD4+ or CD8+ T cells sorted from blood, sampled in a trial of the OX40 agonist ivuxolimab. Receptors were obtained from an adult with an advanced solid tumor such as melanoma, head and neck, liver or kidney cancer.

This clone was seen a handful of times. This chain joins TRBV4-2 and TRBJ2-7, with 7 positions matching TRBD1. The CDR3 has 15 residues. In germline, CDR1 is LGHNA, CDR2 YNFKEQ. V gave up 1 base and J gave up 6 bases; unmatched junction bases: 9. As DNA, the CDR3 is TGTGCCAGCAGCCAAGGGACAGGTGACCAGTTCGAGCAGTACTTC. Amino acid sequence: CASSQGTGDQFEQYF.

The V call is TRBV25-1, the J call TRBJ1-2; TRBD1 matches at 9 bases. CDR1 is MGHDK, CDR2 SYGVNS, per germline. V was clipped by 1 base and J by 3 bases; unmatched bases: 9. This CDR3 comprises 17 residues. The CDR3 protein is CASSESGTGRFYYGYTF. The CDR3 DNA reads TGTGCCAGCAGTGAATCCGGGACAGGGCGGTTTTACTATGGCTACACCTTC.

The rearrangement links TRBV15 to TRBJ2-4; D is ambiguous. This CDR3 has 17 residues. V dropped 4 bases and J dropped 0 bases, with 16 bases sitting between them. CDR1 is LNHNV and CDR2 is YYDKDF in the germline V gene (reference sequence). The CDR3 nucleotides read TGTGCCACCAGCAATTACCCGGAGAACTTAGCCAAAAACATTCAGTACTTC. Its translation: CATSNYPENLAKNIQYF. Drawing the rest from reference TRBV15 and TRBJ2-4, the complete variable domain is DAMVIQNPRYQVTQFGKPVTLSCSQTLNHNVMYWYQQKSSQAPKLLFHYYDKDFNNEADTPDNFQSRRPNTSFCFLDIRSPGLGDTAMYLCATSNYPENLAKNIQYFGAGTRLSVL.

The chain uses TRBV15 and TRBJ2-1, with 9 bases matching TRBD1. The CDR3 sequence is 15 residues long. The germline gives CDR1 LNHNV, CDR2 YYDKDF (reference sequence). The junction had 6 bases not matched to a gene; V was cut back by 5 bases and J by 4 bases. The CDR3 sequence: CATSPGTGIYNEQFF. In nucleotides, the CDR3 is TGTGCCACCAGCCCCGGGACAGGGATATACAATGAGCAGTTCTTC.

CDR3 residues: CASSRGIGEQFF. The CDR3 coding sequence is TGTGCCAGCAGTCGAGGAATCGGCGAGCAGTTCTTC. The V call is TRBV27, the J call TRBJ2-1; D gene unclear. This CDR3 is 12 amino acids long. Germline assignment: CDR1 MNHEY and CDR2 SMNVEV (reference sequence). V was trimmed by 5 bases and J by 10 bases, leaving 12 bases between them.

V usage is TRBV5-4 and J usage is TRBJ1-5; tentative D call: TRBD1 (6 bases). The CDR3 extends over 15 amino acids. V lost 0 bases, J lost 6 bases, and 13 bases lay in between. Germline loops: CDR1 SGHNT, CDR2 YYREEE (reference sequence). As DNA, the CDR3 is TGTGCCAGCAGCTTGGCCATAGGAGGGGGTCAGCCCCAGCATTTT. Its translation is CASSLAIGGGQPQHF.

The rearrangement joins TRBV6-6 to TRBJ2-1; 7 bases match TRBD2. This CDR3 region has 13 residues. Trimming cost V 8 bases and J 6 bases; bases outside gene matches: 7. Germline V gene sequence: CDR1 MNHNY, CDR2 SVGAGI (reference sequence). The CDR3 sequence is CASGLVGANEQFF. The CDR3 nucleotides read TGTGCCAGCGGACTAGTCGGAGCCAATGAGCAGTTCTTC.

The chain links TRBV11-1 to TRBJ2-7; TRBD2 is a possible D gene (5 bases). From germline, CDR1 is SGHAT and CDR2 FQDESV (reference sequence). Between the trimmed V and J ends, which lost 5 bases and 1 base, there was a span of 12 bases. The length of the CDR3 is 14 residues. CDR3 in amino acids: CASSPPGSSYEQYF. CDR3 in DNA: TGTGCCAGCAGCCCTCCGGGATCTTCCTACGAGCAGTACTTC.

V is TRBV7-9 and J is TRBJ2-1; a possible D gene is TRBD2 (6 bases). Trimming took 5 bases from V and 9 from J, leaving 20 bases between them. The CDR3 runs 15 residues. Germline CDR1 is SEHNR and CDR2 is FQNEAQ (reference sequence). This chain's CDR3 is CASSQERGVQVEQFF. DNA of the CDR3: TGTGCCAGCAGCCAAGAACGCGGGGTACAGGTTGAGCAGTTCTTC.

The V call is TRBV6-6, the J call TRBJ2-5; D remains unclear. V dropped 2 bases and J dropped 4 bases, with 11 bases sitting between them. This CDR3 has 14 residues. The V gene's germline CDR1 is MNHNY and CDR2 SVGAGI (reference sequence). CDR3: CASSYNKDVETQYF. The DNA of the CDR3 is TGTGCCAGCAGTTACAACAAGGACGTAGAGACCCAGTACTTC.

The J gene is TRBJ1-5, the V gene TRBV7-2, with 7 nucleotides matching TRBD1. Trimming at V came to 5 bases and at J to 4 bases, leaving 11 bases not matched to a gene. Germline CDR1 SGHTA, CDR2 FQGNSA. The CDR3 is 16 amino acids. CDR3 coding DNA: TGTGCCAGCAGCGAACACGGACAGGCTCCGAATCAGCCCCAGCATTTT. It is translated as CASSEHGQAPNQPQHF.

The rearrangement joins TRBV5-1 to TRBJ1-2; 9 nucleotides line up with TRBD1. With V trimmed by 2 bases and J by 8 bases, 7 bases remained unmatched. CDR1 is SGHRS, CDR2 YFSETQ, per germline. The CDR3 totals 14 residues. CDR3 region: CASSFTGQGEGYTF. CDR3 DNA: TGCGCCAGCAGCTTTACGGGACAGGGCGAGGGCTACACCTTC.

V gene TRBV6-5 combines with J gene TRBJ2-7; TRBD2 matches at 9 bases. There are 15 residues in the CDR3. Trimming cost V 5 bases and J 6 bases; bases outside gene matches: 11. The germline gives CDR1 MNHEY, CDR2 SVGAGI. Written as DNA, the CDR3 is TGTGCCAGCAGTGGCTTGACTAGCGGCCCTGGCGAGCAGTACTTC. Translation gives CASSGLTSGPGEQYF.

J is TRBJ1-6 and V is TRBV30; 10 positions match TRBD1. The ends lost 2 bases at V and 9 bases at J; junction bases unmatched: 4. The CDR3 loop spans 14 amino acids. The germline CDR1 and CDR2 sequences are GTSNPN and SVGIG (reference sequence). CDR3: CAWSPGTGASPLHF. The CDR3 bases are TGTGCCTGGAGTCCCGGGACAGGGGCTTCACCCCTCCACTTT.

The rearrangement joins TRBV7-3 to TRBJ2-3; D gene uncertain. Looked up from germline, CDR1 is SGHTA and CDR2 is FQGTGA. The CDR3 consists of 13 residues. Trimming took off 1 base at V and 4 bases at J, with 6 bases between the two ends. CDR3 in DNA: TGTGCCAGCAGCTTAATGGGCTCAGATACGCAGTATTTT. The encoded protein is CASSLMGSDTQYF.

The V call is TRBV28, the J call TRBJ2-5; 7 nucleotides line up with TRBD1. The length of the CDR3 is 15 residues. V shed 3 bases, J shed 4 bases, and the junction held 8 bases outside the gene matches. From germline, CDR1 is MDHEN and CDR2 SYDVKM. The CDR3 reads CASSFWQGVGETQYF. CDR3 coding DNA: TGTGCCAGCAGTTTCTGGCAGGGGGTCGGAGAGACCCAGTACTTC.

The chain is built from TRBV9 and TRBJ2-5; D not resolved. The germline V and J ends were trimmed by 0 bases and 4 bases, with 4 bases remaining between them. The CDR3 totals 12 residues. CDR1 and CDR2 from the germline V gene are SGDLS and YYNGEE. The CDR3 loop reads CASSVGGETQYF. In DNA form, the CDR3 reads TGTGCCAGCAGCGTAGGAGGAGAGACCCAGTACTTC.

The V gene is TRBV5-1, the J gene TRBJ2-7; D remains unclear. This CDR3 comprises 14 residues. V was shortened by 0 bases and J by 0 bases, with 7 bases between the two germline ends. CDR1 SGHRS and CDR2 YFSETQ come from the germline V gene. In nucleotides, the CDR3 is TGCGCCAGCAGCTTGGTAGGCAACTCCTACGAGCAGTACTTC. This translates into CASSLVGNSYEQYF.

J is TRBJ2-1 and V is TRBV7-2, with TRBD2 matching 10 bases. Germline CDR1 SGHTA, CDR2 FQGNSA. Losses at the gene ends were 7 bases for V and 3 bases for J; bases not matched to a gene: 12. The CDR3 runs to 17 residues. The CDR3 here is CASTHVVGTSVYNEQFF. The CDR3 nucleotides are TGTGCCAGCACTCACGTAGTCGGGACTAGCGTCTACAATGAGCAGTTCTTC.

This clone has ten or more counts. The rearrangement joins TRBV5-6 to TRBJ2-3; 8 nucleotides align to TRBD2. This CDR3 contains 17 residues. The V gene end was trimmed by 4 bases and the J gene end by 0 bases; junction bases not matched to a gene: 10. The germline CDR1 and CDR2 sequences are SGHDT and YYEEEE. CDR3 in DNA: TGTGCCAGCAGCCAAGACGGGGCTAGCGGGAGCACAGATACGCAGTATTTT. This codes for CASSQDGASGSTDTQYF.